Reported below is one T cell receptor (beta chain). Its antigen is unknown. The sample belongs to a study of shared clonotypes between healthy human individuals. Findings of the study overall: Despite large depth, rarefaction showed incomplete sorted-subset sequencing.

Sequencing was performed with immunoSEQ multiplex PCR; in TCRdb, only in-frame clones are kept and a portion is missing. The sample carries about 2.3 million clones, 85% to 95% recorded once. CDR3 length: 15 residues. Germline V gene data show CDR1 as SGHRS and CDR2 as YFSETQ. V lost 2 bases to trimming and J lost 2 bases, with 14 bases between them. CD4+ cells underwent separation, giving CD45RA+ naive and CD45RA-negative memory subsets. The source is a man between 18 and 35 years old in good health. Some clones in this sample may be carry-over from other donors' samples. Material: naive CD4+ T cells from PBMCs. Subset of the sample: CD45RA+ positively selected. The chain couples TRBV5-1 to TRBJ2-7, with a possible D match to TRBD2 (6 bases). The CDR3: CASSFPGLGTYEQYF. For the CDR3, the DNA is TGCGCCAGCAGCTTTCCGGGACTTGGAACCTACGAGCAGTACTTC.